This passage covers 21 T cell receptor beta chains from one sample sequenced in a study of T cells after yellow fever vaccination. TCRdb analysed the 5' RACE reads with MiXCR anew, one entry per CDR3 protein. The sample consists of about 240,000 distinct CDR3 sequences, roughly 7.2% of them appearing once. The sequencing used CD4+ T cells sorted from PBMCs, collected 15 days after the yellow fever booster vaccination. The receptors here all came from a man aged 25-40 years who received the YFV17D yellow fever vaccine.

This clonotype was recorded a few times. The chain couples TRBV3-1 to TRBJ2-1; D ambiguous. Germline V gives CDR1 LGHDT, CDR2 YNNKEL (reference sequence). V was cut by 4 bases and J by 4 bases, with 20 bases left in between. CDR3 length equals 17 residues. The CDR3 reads CASSPRNSFPMYNEQFF. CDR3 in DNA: TGTGCCAGCAGCCCCCGAAATTCTTTTCCGATGTACAATGAGCAGTTCTTC.

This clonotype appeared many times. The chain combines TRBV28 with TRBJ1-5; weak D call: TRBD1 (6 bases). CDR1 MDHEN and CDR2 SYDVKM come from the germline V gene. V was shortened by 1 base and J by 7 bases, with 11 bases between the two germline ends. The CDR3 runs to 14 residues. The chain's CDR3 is CASSLFTGLQPQHF. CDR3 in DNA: TGTGCCAGCAGTTTATTTACAGGGTTGCAGCCCCAGCATTTT.

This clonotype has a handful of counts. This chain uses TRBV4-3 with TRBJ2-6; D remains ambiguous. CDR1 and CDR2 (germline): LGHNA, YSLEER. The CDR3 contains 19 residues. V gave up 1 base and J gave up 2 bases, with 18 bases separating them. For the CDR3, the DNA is TGCGCCAGCAGCCAAGGTTCGGCAAATTCATTTACTGGGGCCAACGTCCTGACTTTC. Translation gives CASSQGSANSFTGANVLTF.

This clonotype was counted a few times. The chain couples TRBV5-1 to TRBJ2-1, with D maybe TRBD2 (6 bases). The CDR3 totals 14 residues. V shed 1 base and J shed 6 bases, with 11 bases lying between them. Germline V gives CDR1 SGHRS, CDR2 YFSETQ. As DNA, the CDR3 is TGCGCCAGCAGCTTGCGACGGGAGTTCAATGAGCAGTTCTTC. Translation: CASSLRREFNEQFF.

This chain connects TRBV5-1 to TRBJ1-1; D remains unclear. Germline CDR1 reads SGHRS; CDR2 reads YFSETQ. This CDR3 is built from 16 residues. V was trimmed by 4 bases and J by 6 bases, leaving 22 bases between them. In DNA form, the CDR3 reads TGCGCCAGCAGCACCGTAAGTGGAGTCGGCAGGTCTGAAGCTTTCTTT. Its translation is CASSTVSGVGRSEAFF.

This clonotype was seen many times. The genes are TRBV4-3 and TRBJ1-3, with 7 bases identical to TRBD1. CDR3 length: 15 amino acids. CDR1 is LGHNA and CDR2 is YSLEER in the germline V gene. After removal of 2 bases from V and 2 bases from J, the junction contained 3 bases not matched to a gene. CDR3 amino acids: CASSQQGGTGNTIYF. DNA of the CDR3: TGCGCCAGCAGCCAACAAGGGGGCACTGGAAACACCATATATTTT.

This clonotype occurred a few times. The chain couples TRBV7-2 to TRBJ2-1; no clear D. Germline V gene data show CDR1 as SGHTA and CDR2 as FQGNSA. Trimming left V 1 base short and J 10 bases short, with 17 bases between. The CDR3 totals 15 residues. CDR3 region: CASSLDPPPQSEQFF. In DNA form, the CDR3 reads TGTGCCAGCAGCTTAGACCCTCCCCCCCAATCCGAGCAGTTCTTC.

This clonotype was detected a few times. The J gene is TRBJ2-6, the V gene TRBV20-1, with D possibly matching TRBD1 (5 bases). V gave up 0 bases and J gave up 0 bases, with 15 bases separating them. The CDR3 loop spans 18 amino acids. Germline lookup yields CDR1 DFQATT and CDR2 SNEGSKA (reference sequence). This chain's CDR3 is CSAREGVGQVSGANVLTF. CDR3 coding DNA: TGCAGTGCTAGAGAAGGAGTAGGACAAGTCTCTGGGGCCAACGTCCTGACTTTC.

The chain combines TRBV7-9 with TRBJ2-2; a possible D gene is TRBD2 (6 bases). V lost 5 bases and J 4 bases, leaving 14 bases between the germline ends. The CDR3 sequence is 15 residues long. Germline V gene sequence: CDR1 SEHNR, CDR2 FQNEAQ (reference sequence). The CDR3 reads CASSLVGSGTGELFF. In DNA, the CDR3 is TGTGCCAGCAGCCTCGTCGGTAGCGGCACCGGGGAGCTGTTTTTT.

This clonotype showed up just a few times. CDR3 sequence: CASRGQGTYEQYF. As DNA, the CDR3 is TGTGCCAGCAGGGGACAGGGGACCTACGAGCAGTACTTC. J is TRBJ2-7 and V is TRBV12-3 or TRBV12-4, with 10 positions matching TRBD1. Germline trimming cut 6 bases from V and 2 bases from J; bases unmatched to any gene: 1. The CDR3 loop spans 13 amino acids.

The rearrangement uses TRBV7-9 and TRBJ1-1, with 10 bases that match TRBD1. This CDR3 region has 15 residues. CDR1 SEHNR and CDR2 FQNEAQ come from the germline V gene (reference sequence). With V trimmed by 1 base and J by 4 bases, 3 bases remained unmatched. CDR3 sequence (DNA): TGTGCCAGCAGCTTAGTGGGACAGGGGACCACTGAAGCTTTCTTT. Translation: CASSLVGQGTTEAFF.

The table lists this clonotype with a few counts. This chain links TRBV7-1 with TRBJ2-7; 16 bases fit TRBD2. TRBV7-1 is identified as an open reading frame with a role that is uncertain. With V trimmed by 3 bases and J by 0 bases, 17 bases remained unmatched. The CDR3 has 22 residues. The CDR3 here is CASSSRGRGTSGRASVSYEQYF. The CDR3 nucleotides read TGTGCCAGCAGCTCCAGGGGGCGAGGGACTAGCGGGAGGGCCTCTGTCTCCTACGAGCAGTACTTC.

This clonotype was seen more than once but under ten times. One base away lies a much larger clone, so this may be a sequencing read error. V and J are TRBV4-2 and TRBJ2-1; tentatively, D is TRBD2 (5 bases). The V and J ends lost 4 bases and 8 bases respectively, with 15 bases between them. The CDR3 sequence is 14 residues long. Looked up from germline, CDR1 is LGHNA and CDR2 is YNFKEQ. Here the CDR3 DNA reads TGTGCCAGCAGCCCCGTTCGGGGTCGGTATGAGCAGTTCTTC. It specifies CASSPVRGRYEQFF.

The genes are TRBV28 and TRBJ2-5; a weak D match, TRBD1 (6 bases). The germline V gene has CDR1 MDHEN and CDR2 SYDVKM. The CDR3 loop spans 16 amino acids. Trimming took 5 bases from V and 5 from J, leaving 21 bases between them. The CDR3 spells CASSPGFGGIGETQYF. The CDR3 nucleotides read TGTGCCAGCAGTCCCGGGTTTGGGGGCATCGGGGAGACCCAGTACTTC.

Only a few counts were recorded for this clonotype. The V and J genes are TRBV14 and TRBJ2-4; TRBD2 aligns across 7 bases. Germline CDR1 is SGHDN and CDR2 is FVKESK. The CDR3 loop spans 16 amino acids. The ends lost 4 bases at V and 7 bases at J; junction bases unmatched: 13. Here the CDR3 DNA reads TGTGCCAGCAGCCGAGCCAGCGGGACCGCGGGTAACATTCAGTACTTC. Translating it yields CASSRASGTAGNIQYF.

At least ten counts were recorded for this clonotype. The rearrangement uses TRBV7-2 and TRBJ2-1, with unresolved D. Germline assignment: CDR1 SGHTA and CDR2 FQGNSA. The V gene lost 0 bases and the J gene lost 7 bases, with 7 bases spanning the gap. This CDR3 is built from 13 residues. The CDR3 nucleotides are TGTGCCAGCAGCTTAGCCCGCCAAAATGAGCAGTTCTTC. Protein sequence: CASSLARQNEQFF.

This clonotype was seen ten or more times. CDR3 residues: CASSRAGVAGVTGELFF. CDR3 DNA: TGTGCCAGCAGCCGGGCGGGGGTAGCGGGAGTTACCGGGGAGCTGTTTTTT. V and J are TRBV7-2 and TRBJ2-2, with 9 bases identical to TRBD2. This CDR3 has 17 amino acids. Germline V CDR1 and CDR2: SGHTA, FQGNSA. Losses at the gene ends were 5 bases for V and 5 bases for J; bases not matched to a gene: 12.

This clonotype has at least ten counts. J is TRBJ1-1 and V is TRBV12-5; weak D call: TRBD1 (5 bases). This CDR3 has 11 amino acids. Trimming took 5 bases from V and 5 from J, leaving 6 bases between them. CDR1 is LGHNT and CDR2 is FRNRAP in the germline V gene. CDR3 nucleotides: TGTGCTAGTGGTGGGGGGACTGAAGCTTTCTTT. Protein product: CASGGGTEAFF.

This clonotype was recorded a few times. For the CDR3, the DNA is TGTGCCAGCAGCCCGGGACTAGCGGGTGGCACCGGGGAGCTGTTTTTT. It yields the protein CASSPGLAGGTGELFF. V usage is TRBV5-4 and J usage is TRBJ2-2; 12 positions agree with TRBD2. The germline CDR1 and CDR2 sequences are SGHNT and YYREEE (reference sequence). J lost 4 bases, V lost 4 bases, and 5 bases had no gene match. CDR3 length equals 16 residues.

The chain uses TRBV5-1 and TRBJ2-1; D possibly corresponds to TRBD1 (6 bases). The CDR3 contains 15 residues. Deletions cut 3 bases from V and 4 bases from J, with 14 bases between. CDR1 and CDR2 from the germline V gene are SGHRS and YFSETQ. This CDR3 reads CASSSRDTNYNEQFF. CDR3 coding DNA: TGCGCCAGCAGCTCGAGGGACACAAATTACAATGAGCAGTTCTTC.

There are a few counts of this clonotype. This CDR3 is CATTSPRANTGELFF. CDR3 nucleotide sequence: TGTGCCACCACTAGCCCCAGGGCGAACACCGGGGAGCTGTTTTTT. The chain carries TRBV24-1 and TRBJ2-2; D might be TRBD1 or TRBD2, each matching 5 bases. Germline values: CDR1 KGHDR, CDR2 SFDVKD. V lost 8 bases and J lost 0, with 12 bases in between. CDR3 length: 15 amino acids.